One sample yielded the 31 T cell receptor beta chains listed below, sequenced in a study of blood T cell repertoires in COVID-19. Assay used: immunoSEQ multiplex PCR; TCRdb lists only in-frame clones, some missing. The sample lists around 91,000 clones, about 85% occurring once. What was sequenced was peripheral blood. All receptors come from a human donor in a cohort sampled during active COVID-19.

The chain recombines TRBV4-2 with TRBJ1-1; TRBD1 matches at 8 bases. The V segment lost 2 bases and the J segment 1 base; nucleotides outside the gene matches: 9. Germline-derived CDR1 and CDR2 are LGHNA and YNFKEQ. This CDR3 region has 17 residues. The chain's CDR3 is CASSQYGTGYPNTEAFF. The CDR3 DNA reads as TGTGCCAGCAGCCAATATGGGACAGGTTACCCGAACACTGAAGCTTTCTTT.

V gene TRBV7-9 combines with J gene TRBJ1-6; D not certain. The V and J ends lost 1 base and 7 bases respectively, with 5 bases between them. The CDR3 totals 13 residues. Germline CDR1 reads SEHNR; CDR2 reads FQNEAQ (reference sequence). CDR3 nucleotides: TGTGCCAGCAGCTTAGGGCGGAATTCACCCCTCCACTTT. Protein sequence: CASSLGRNSPLHF. The full variable domain, completed using reference TRBV7-9 and TRBJ1-6, is DTGVSQNPRHKITKRGQNVTFRCDPISEHNRLYWYRQTLGQGPEFLTYFQNEAQLEKSRLLSDRFSAERPKGSFSTLEIQRTEQGDSAMYLCASSLGRNSPLHFGNGTRLTVT.

The chain recombines TRBV9 with TRBJ1-5, with unresolved D. The CDR3 spans 13 residues. Germline V CDR1 and CDR2: SGDLS, YYNGEE. V dropped 0 bases and J dropped 15 bases, with 16 bases sitting between them. The CDR3 region has the DNA TGTGCCAGCAGCGTAGGGGTAGAGGGCCCCGGGCATTTT. Its translation: CASSVGVEGPGHF.

This chain joins TRBV21-1 and TRBJ1-5; TRBD1, the table's D call, lacks a check against the DNA. TRBV21-1 is a known pseudogene. The CDR3 spans 16 residues. The CDR3 nucleotides read TGTGCCAGCAAGACAGAACCCACAGCGCCCAATCAGCCCCAGCATTTT. This codes for CASKTEPTAPNQPQHF.

The chain is built from TRBV24-1 and TRBJ2-1, with TRBD2 identical over 10 bases. The CDR3 is 17 residues long. Per germline, CDR1 KGHDR and CDR2 SFDVKD. With 4 bases clipped from V and 8 bases from J, the junction kept 13 bases outside the gene matches. The CDR3 region is CATSDPRPSGRPDEQFF. The CDR3 region has the DNA TGTGCCACCAGTGACCCCCGTCCTAGCGGGAGACCGGATGAGCAGTTCTTC.

The chain employs TRBV19 and TRBJ1-2; the D gene is possibly TRBD1 (6 bases). The germline V gene has CDR1 LNHDA and CDR2 SQIVND (reference sequence). CDR3 length equals 16 residues. Trimming removed 6 bases from V and 4 bases from J, with 21 bases in between. The CDR3 sequence: CASSPTTGSYIYGYTF. CDR3 nucleotide sequence: TGTGCCAGTAGCCCTACGACAGGTTCCTACATCTATGGCTACACCTTC.

V and J are TRBV3-1 (or the pseudogene TRBV3-2) and TRBJ1-2; D not resolved. V was pared by 5 bases and J by 6 bases, with 22 bases between. Germline V gives CDR1 LGHDT, CDR2 YNNKEL (reference sequence). The CDR3 runs to 16 residues. This CDR3 reads CASSKSGRIRTDGYTF. The CDR3, as DNA: TGTGCCAGCAGCAAAAGCGGGAGGATCCGTACGGATGGCTACACCTTC.

This clone was counted a few times. This chain uses TRBV5-1 with TRBJ1-6, with 7 bases aligning to TRBD1. The CDR3 is made up of 15 amino acids. The V and J ends lost 4 bases and 9 bases, in that order; junction bases with no gene match: 10. Germline V gene data show CDR1 as SGHRS and CDR2 as YFSETQ. The CDR3 is CASSVRQGNSSPLHF. CDR3 bases: TGCGCCAGCAGCGTCAGACAGGGTAACAGTTCACCCCTCCACTTT.

The rearrangement uses TRBV19 and TRBJ1-3; D possibly corresponds to TRBD1 (5 bases). The CDR3 contains 17 residues. Germline V gene data show CDR1 as LNHDA and CDR2 as SQIVND (reference sequence). V lost 8 bases to trimming and J lost 2 bases, with 22 bases between them. CDR3 residues: CASQRSGTSNAGNTIYF. CDR3 nucleotide sequence: TGTGCCAGTCAAAGATCCGGGACTAGCAACGCTGGAAACACCATATATTTT. Full variable domain (missing parts from reference TRBV19 and TRBJ1-3): DGGITQSPKYLFRKEGQNVTLSCEQNLNHDAMYWYRQDPGQGLRLIYYSQIVNDFQKGDIAEGYSVSREKKESFPLTVTSAQKNPTAFYLCASQRSGTSNAGNTIYFGEGSWLTVV.

This chain links TRBV4-2 with TRBJ2-2, with 10 bases aligning to TRBD2. The length of the CDR3 is 18 residues. Germline V CDR1 and CDR2: LGHNA, YNFKEQ. V lost 0 bases, J lost 1 base, and 5 bases stayed unmatched. CDR3 in DNA: TGTGCCAGCAGCCAAGATCCTAGCGGGGGCCTGAACACCGGGGAGCTGTTTTTT. This encodes CASSQDPSGGLNTGELFF.

The chain links TRBV5-6 to TRBJ1-5; D is undetermined. Germline assignment: CDR1 SGHDT and CDR2 YYEEEE. This CDR3 region has 15 residues. The V and J ends lost 4 bases and 0 bases respectively, with 11 bases between them. CDR3 nucleotides: TGTGCCAGCAGCCGGAATGGAGATAGCAATCAGCCCCAGCATTTT. Its protein product is CASSRNGDSNQPQHF.

The V gene is TRBV7-3, the J gene TRBJ2-3; 9 nucleotides line up with TRBD2. The CDR3 extends over 16 amino acids. J gave up 0 bases and V 2 bases, and 3 bases lay outside the gene matches. Germline CDR1 is SGHTA and CDR2 is FQGTGA. CDR3 in DNA: TGTGCCAGCAGCTTAGGAGCGGGAGGAAGCACAGATACGCAGTATTTT. It is translated as CASSLGAGGSTDTQYF. The variable domain in full, completed from reference TRBV7-3 and TRBJ2-3, reads GAGVSQTPSNKVTEKGKYVELRCDPISGHTALYWYRQSLGQGPEFLIYFQGTGAADDSGLPNDRFFAVRPEGSVSTLKIQRTERGDSAVYLCASSLGAGGSTDTQYFGPGTRLTVL.

The chain joins TRBV5-4 to TRBJ2-2, with 8 nucleotides matching TRBD2. The CDR3 covers 14 residues. V was clipped by 4 bases and J by 4 bases; unmatched bases: 3. Germline CDR1 SGHNT, CDR2 YYREEE (reference sequence). The CDR3 nucleotides read TGTGCCAGCAGCCCCGGGAGGGCCACCGGGGAGCTGTTTTTT. Residues: CASSPGRATGELFF. Looking up the rest from reference TRBV5-4 and TRBJ2-2 gives the full variable domain: ETGVTQSPTHLIKTRGQQVTLRCSSQSGHNTVSWYQQALGQGPQFIFQYYREEENGRGNFPPRFSGLQFPNYSSELNVNALELDDSALYLCASSPGRATGELFFGEGSRLTVL.

V and J are TRBV5-1 and TRBJ2-5, with TRBD2 matching over 7 bases. The CDR3 is 17 amino acids. Germline lookup yields CDR1 SGHRS and CDR2 YFSETQ. V trimming: 8 bases; J trimming: 4 bases; junction bases outside the gene matches: 20. In DNA form, the CDR3 reads TGCGCCAGACATGACCTAGGAAGAGTAGCGGGCGGAGAGACCCAGTACTTC. It is translated as CARHDLGRVAGGETQYF. Looking up the rest from reference TRBV5-1 and TRBJ2-5 gives the full variable domain: KAGVTQTPRYLIKTRGQQVTLSCSPISGHRSVSWYQQTPGQGLQFLFEYFSETQRNKGNFPGRFSGRQFSNSRSEMNVSTLELGDSALYLCARHDLGRVAGGETQYFGPGTRLLVL.

The CDR3 coding sequence is TGTGCCACCAGCAGAGATGGGCAGTATGGCTACACCTTC. Protein: CATSRDGQYGYTF. The rearrangement joins TRBV15 to TRBJ1-2; D not certain. The germline V gene has CDR1 LNHNV and CDR2 YYDKDF (reference sequence). There are 13 residues in the CDR3. Trimming pared 0 bases from V and 5 bases from J, leaving 7 bases between.

The chain links TRBV28 to TRBJ2-1; TRBD2 agrees at 15 bases. CDR1 is MDHEN and CDR2 is SYDVKM in the germline V gene. The V segment lost 3 bases and the J segment 14 bases; nucleotides outside the gene matches: 8. CDR3 length: 15 amino acids. The CDR3 region is CASSFPRTSGRVKFF. DNA of the CDR3: TGTGCCAGCAGTTTTCCTCGGACTAGCGGGAGGGTTAAGTTCTTC.

This chain joins TRBV19 and TRBJ1-5, with TRBD1 matching 8 bases. Germline V gene lookup returns CDR1 LNHDA and CDR2 SQIVND (reference sequence). The trim removed 5 bases at V and 4 bases at J, leaving 4 bases unmatched. CDR3 length equals 14 residues. The CDR3 loop reads CASSPQGVNQPQHF. The DNA of the CDR3 is TGTGCCAGTAGTCCACAGGGGGTGAATCAGCCCCAGCATTTT. The full variable domain, completed using reference TRBV19 and TRBJ1-5, is DGGITQSPKYLFRKEGQNVTLSCEQNLNHDAMYWYRQDPGQGLRLIYYSQIVNDFQKGDIAEGYSVSREKKESFPLTVTSAQKNPTAFYLCASSPQGVNQPQHFGDGTRLSIL.

V usage is TRBV11-1 and J usage is TRBJ2-2; 9 bases are shared with TRBD1. The CDR3 loop spans 15 amino acids. The V gene's germline CDR1 is SGHAT and CDR2 FQDESV (reference sequence). Trimming at V came to 5 bases and at J to 5 bases, leaving 6 bases not matched to a gene. CDR3 nucleotide sequence: TGTGCCAGCAGCACAGGGGGCTTAGTAACCGGGGAGCTGTTTTTT. Its translation: CASSTGGLVTGELFF.

There are a few counts of this clone. This chain joins TRBV7-8 and TRBJ1-2; no definite D call. The CDR3 extends over 12 amino acids. Trimming left V 4 bases short and J 8 bases short, with 11 bases between. Germline lookup yields CDR1 SGHVS and CDR2 FQNEAQ. CDR3 loop: CASSSSIGGYTF. The DNA for the CDR3 is TGTGCCAGCAGCTCCTCGATCGGGGGCTACACCTTC.

V gene TRBV6-4 combines with J gene TRBJ2-2; TRBD2 aligns across 12 bases. The CDR3 contains 22 residues. The germline gives CDR1 MRHNA, CDR2 SNTAGT. V was clipped by 0 bases and J by 0 bases; unmatched bases: 14. CDR3 protein: CASSDSRTSGTFGGPNTGELFF. CDR3 DNA sequence: TGTGCCAGCAGTGACTCAAGGACTAGCGGGACTTTTGGCGGACCGAACACCGGGGAGCTGTTTTTT.

The chain carries TRBV29-1 and TRBJ2-4; tentative D call: TRBD2 (5 bases). Germline assignment: CDR1 SQVTM and CDR2 ANQGSEA. This CDR3 is built from 15 residues. V shed 4 bases and J shed 0 bases, with 13 bases lying between them. CDR3 nucleotides: TGCAGCGTTGCCCCCGGGGTTTTAGCCAAAAACATTCAGTACTTC. Amino acid sequence: CSVAPGVLAKNIQYF.

The chain couples TRBV30 to TRBJ1-1; tentatively, D is TRBD1 (6 bases). CDR3 length: 13 amino acids. V was clipped by 5 bases and J by 1 base, with 11 bases between them. CDR1 GTSNPN and CDR2 SVGIG come from the germline V gene (reference sequence). This chain's CDR3 is CAWDRQENTEAFF. The CDR3 coding sequence is TGTGCCTGGGACCGACAGGAGAACACTGAAGCTTTCTTT.

This clone has a single count. The chain is built from TRBV9 and TRBJ1-2; 7 nucleotides align to TRBD1. V lost 3 bases to trimming and J lost 4 bases; unmatched junction nucleotides: 3. The CDR3 extends over 13 amino acids. Per the germline V gene, CDR1 is SGDLS and CDR2 is YYNGEE. CDR3 sequence reads: CASSGRGPYGYTF. CDR3 in DNA: TGTGCCAGCAGCGGTAGGGGGCCCTATGGCTACACCTTC.

V and J are TRBV5-1 and TRBJ2-1, with D possibly matching TRBD2 (6 bases). CDR1 SGHRS and CDR2 YFSETQ come from the germline V gene. The CDR3 has 14 residues. V dropped 0 bases and J dropped 4 bases, with 8 bases sitting between them. The CDR3 spells CASSLDGTYNEQFF. In DNA, the CDR3 is TGCGCCAGCAGCTTGGACGGGACTTACAATGAGCAGTTCTTC.

The CDR3 coding sequence is TGCGCCAGCAGCCAAGATCGGACAGAAAGGGGCTACACCTTC. Its translation: CASSQDRTERGYTF. The chain couples TRBV4-3 to TRBJ1-2; tentatively, D is TRBD1 (6 bases). Germline V gene sequence: CDR1 LGHNA, CDR2 YSLEER. The CDR3 has 14 amino acids. V dropped 0 bases and J dropped 8 bases, with 13 bases sitting between them.

The chain recombines TRBV28 with TRBJ2-2; D may be TRBD2 (5 bases). CDR1 and CDR2 from the germline V gene are MDHEN and SYDVKM. The CDR3 contains 15 residues. V was trimmed by 2 bases and J by 0 bases, leaving 7 bases between them. CDR3 in DNA: TGTGCCAGCAGTTTAGCGGGCGCGAACACCGGGGAGCTGTTTTTT. Residues: CASSLAGANTGELFF. The full variable domain, in which reference TRBV28 and TRBJ2-2 provide the parts outside the CDR3, is DVKVTQSSRYLVKRTGEKVFLECVQDMDHENMFWYRQDPGLGLRLIYFSYDVKMKEKGDIPEGYSVSREKKERFSLILESASTNQTSMYLCASSLAGANTGELFFGEGSRLTVL.

The CDR3 loop reads CAISLGLAGGETQYF. CDR3 nucleotides: TGTGCCATCAGTCTGGGGCTAGCGGGAGGGGAGACCCAGTACTTC. The gene calls are TRBV10-3 and TRBJ2-5; 12 bases fit TRBD2. Germline V lookup: CDR1 ENHRY, CDR2 SYGVKD. The CDR3 contains 15 residues. V shed 5 bases and J 5 bases; nucleotides not matched to a gene: 6.

The rearrangement joins TRBV6-6 to TRBJ1-2, with 7 bases aligning to TRBD1. The CDR3 runs 18 residues. V trimming: 6 bases; J trimming: 5 bases; junction bases outside the gene matches: 21. Germline assignment: CDR1 MNHNY and CDR2 SVGAGI (reference sequence). CDR3 protein: CASSRPSDQGEKGYGYTF. Written as DNA, the CDR3 is TGTGCCAGCAGCCGACCCTCCGATCAGGGGGAAAAAGGATATGGCTACACCTTC.

This clone was detected once. The CDR3 coding sequence is TGTGCCAGCCGCCTTCATGGCGGAGACAATGAGCAGTTCTTC. Amino acid sequence: CASRLHGGDNEQFF. The rearrangement uses TRBV11-3 and TRBJ2-1; D is unresolved. Germline CDR1 and CDR2: SGHNT and YENEEA. The CDR3 contains 14 residues. With 8 bases removed from V and 5 bases from J, the gap between germline ends came to 16 bases. Complete variable domain (other parts from reference TRBV11-3 and TRBJ2-1): EAGVVQSPRYKIIEKKQPVAFWCNPISGHNTLYWYLQNLGQGPELLIRYENEEAVDDSQLPKDRFSAERLKGVDSTLKIQPAELGDSAVYLCASRLHGGDNEQFFGPGTRLTVL.

This chain connects TRBV27 to TRBJ1-1, with TRBD1 matching over 8 bases. The junction had 8 bases not matched to a gene; V was cut back by 5 bases and J by 0 bases. The germline V gene has CDR1 MNHEY and CDR2 SMNVEV (reference sequence). The CDR3 is made up of 16 amino acids. CDR3 sequence (DNA): TGTGCCAGCAGTCGAGGGACAGGAAAACTGAACACTGAAGCTTTCTTT. It encodes CASSRGTGKLNTEAFF.

The chain carries TRBV5-1 and TRBJ2-7; TRBD2 aligns across 13 bases. From germline, CDR1 is SGHRS and CDR2 YFSETQ. V lost 4 bases and J lost 3; bases outside the gene matches: 4. The CDR3 runs to 15 residues. The CDR3, as DNA: TGCGCCAGCAGCATTAGGACTAGCGGGAGCTACGAGCAGTACTTC. It translates to CASSIRTSGSYEQYF. The whole variable domain, filled in from reference TRBV5-1 and TRBJ2-7, reads KAGVTQTPRYLIKTRGQQVTLSCSPISGHRSVSWYQQTPGQGLQFLFEYFSETQRNKGNFPGRFSGRQFSNSRSEMNVSTLELGDSALYLCASSIRTSGSYEQYFGPGTRLTVT.